This T cell receptor (beta chain) came from a study of CD8 T cells in ankylosing spondylitis. Whole-study results and caveats: There was a TCR beta motif, made of several highly homologous variants, that appeared characteristic of ankylosing spondylitis blood.

Germline CDR1 is SGHKS and CDR2 is YYEKEE (reference sequence). With 0 bases removed from V and 9 bases from J, the gap between germline ends came to 13 bases. This CDR3 region has 15 residues. Researchers built TCR beta libraries using quantitative 5'-RACE with molecular barcodes. Via MiXCR, TCRdb re-called the 5' RACE reads, giving one row per CDR3 protein. The sample has 700,000 or so distinct CDR3 sequences, around 17% seen once. Concerning this clonotype itself: As yet, its antigen is unknown.

The chain combines TRBV5-5 with TRBJ1-6; possibly TRBD1 for D (6 bases). The TCR was taken from a male donor with ankylosing spondylitis. What was sequenced was blood, either unsorted or a sorted T cell fraction (not recorded which). The CDR3 nucleotides read TGTGCCAGCAGCTTGGAGAGACAGGTCCCTTCACCCCTCCACTTT. It is translated as CASSLERQVPSPLHF.